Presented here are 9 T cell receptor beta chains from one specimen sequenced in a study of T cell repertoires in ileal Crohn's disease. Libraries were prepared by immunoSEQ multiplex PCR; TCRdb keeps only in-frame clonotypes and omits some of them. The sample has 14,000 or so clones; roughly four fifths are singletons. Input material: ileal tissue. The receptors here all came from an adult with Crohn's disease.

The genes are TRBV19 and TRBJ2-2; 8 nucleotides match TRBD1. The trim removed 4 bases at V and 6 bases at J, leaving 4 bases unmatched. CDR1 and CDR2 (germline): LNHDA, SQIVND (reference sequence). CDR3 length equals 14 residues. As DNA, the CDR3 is TGTGCCAGTAGTAACCCAGGGGGCCCCGGGGAGCTGTTTTTT. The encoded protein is CASSNPGGPGELFF.

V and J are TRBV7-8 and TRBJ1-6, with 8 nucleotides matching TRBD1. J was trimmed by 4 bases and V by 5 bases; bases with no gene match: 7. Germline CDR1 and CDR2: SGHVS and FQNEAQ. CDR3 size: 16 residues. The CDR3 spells CASSTGQGLYNSPLHF. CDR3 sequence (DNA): TGTGCCAGCAGCACCGGACAGGGATTATATAATTCACCCCTCCACTTT.

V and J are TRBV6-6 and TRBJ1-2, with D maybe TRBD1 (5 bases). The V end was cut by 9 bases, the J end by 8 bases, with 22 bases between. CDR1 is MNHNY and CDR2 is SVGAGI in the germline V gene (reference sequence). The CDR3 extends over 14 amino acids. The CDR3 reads CASAFGGDGEGYTF. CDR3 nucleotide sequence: TGTGCCAGTGCTTTCGGGGGGGACGGAGAGGGCTACACCTTC.

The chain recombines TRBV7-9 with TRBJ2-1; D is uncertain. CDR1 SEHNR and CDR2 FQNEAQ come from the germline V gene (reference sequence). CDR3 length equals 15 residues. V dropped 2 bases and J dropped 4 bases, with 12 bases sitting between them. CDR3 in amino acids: CASSLQSVIYNEQFF. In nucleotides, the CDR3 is TGTGCCAGCAGCTTACAGTCAGTGATATACAATGAGCAGTTCTTC.

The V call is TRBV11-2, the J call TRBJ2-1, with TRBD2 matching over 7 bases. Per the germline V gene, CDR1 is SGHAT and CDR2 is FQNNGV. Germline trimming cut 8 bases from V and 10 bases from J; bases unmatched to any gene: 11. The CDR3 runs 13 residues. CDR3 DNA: TGTGCCAGCGCCCTCCGGAGGCGGGGGGAGCAGTTCTTC. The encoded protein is CASALRRRGEQFF.

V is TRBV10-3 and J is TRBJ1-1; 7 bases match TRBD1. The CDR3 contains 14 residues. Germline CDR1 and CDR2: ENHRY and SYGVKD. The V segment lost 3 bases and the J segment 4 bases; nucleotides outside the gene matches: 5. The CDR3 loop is CAISDWQGGTEAFF. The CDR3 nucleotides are TGTGCCATCAGTGACTGGCAGGGGGGCACTGAAGCTTTCTTT.

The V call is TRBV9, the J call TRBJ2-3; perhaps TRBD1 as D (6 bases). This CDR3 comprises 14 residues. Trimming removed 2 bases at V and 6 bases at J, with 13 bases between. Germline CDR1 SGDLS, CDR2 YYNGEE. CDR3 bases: TGTGCCAGCAGCGTCGACAGGTTCACGGATACGCAGTATTTT. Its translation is CASSVDRFTDTQYF. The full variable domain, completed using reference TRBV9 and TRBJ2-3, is DSGVTQTPKHLITATGQRVTLRCSPRSGDLSVYWYQQSLDQGLQFLIQYYNGEERAKGNILERFSAQQFPDLHSELNLSSLELGDSALYFCASSVDRFTDTQYFGPGTRLTVL.

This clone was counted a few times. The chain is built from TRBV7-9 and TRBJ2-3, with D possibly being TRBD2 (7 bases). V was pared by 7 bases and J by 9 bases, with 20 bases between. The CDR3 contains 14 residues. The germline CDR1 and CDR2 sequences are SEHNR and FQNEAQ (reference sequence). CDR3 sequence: CASNDGGPEWTQYF. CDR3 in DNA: TGTGCCAGCAATGACGGGGGGCCCGAGTGGACGCAGTATTTT. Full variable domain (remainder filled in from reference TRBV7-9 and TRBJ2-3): DTGVSQNPRHKITKRGQNVTFRCDPISEHNRLYWYRQTLGQGPEFLTYFQNEAQLEKSRLLSDRFSAERPKGSFSTLEIQRTEQGDSAMYLCASNDGGPEWTQYFGPGTRLTVL.

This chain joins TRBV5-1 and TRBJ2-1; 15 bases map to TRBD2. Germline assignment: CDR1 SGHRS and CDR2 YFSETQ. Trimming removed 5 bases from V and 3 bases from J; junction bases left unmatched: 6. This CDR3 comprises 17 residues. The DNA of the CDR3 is TGCGCCAGCAGGTACGGGACTAGCGGGGGGAACTACAATGAGCAGTTCTTC. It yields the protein CASRYGTSGGNYNEQFF.